Listed below are T cell receptor beta chains from one sample, sequenced in a study of blood T cells in healthy people across ages. TCRdb redid the calling of the 5' RACE reads with MiXCR, one entry per CDR3 protein. The sample records some 1.1 million distinct CDR3 sequences, under 40% being singletons. Sequenced sample: blood. Receptor source: a man aged 18 to 30 in good health. Each CDR3 is given with its conserved first and last residue. D genes are given only for firm matches. Only some rows state a clone size, as once, few, many or a class for expanded clones.

D	V	J	size	CDR3	DNA
.	TRBV7-2	TRBJ1-1	.	CASSLREDTGTEAFF	TGTGCCAGCAGCTTACGAGAGGATACAGGCACTGAAGCTTTCTTT
TRBD1	TRBV5-1	TRBJ1-1	.	CASSVWTGGITEAFF	TGCGCCAGCAGCGTCTGGACAGGGGGCATCACTGAAGCTTTCTTT
.	TRBV5-1	TRBJ2-3	.	CARSLGRDTDTQYF	TGCGCCCGCAGCTTGGGGCGGGACACAGATACGCAGTATTTT
TRBD1	TRBV10-3	TRBJ2-4	few	CAISEGQGAGNIQYF	TGTGCCATCAGTGAGGGGCAGGGGGCTGGGAACATTCAGTACTTC
.	TRBV24-1	TRBJ2-3	.	CATSGGPTDTQYF	TGTGCCACCAGTGGGGGGCCCACAGATACGCAGTATTTT
.	TRBV7-2	TRBJ1-4	.	CASSPWDPRGEKLFF	TGTGCCAGCAGCCCCTGGGACCCGAGAGGGGAAAAACTGTTTTTT
.	TRBV2	TRBJ1-2	few	CASSEDRTYGYTF	TGTGCCAGCAGTGAAGACAGAACCTATGGCTACACCTTC
.	TRBV4-2	TRBJ1-2	.	CASSQGGVWDANQDAYGYTF	TGTGCCAGCAGCCAAGGGGGCGTTTGGGACGCAAATCAGGATGCCTATGGCTACACCTTC
.	TRBV6-5	TRBJ2-3	few	CASSYFSGAGADTQYF	TGTGCCAGCAGTTACTTTTCAGGGGCTGGAGCAGATACGCAGTATTTT
.	TRBV20-1	TRBJ1-4	many	CSARGNEKLFF	TGCAGTGCTAGGGGGAATGAAAAACTGTTTTTT
.	TRBV7-9	TRBJ2-1	many	CASSWQVNEQFF	TGTGCCAGCAGCTGGCAAGTCAATGAGCAGTTCTTC
.	TRBV20-1	TRBJ2-1	.	CSARVDGLYNEQFF	TGCAGTGCTAGAGTGGACGGCCTCTACAATGAGCAGTTCTTC